The next 22 T cell receptor beta chains were all read from a single sample in a study of cytomegalovirus exposure and HLA in healthy donors. Clones were read by immunoSEQ multiplex PCR, and TCRdb kept only the in-frame ones, dropping some. The sample records some 350,000 clones, approximately 90% being singletons. The sequencing sample was made of PBMCs. Source of these receptors: a woman aged 30 to 39 in good health and CMV-seropositive.

The chain employs TRBV27 and TRBJ2-1; D ambiguous. V was clipped by 7 bases and J by 5 bases, with 12 bases between them. The CDR3 covers 13 residues. The germline V gene has CDR1 MNHEY and CDR2 SMNVEV (reference sequence). The CDR3 spells CASNWAPNNEQFF. The DNA for the CDR3 is TGTGCCAGCAACTGGGCCCCGAACAATGAGCAGTTCTTC.

The CDR3 loop reads CASSLSAYEQYF. CDR3 sequence (DNA): TGTGCCAGCAGTCTCTCGGCCTACGAGCAGTACTTC. The chain combines TRBV6-1 with TRBJ2-7; no clear D gene. Looked up from germline, CDR1 is MNHNS and CDR2 is SASEGT. The CDR3 sequence is 12 residues long. Trimming removed 5 bases from V and 2 bases from J, with 7 bases in between.

The chain combines TRBV7-8 with TRBJ2-2, with TRBD1 as a possible D gene (6 bases). V lost 0 bases to trimming and J lost 2 bases, with 16 bases between them. This CDR3 is 18 amino acids long. Germline CDR1 is SGHVS and CDR2 is FQNEAQ. The CDR3, as DNA: TGTGCCAGCAGCTTAGCGGTCCCAGGGGAACGAAACACCGGGGAGCTGTTTTTT. Amino acids: CASSLAVPGERNTGELFF.

The rearrangement uses TRBV6-1 and TRBJ1-1; maybe TRBD1 (5 bases). The CDR3 has 15 amino acids. The V gene lost 5 bases and the J gene lost 6 bases, with 19 bases spanning the gap. CDR1 and CDR2 (germline): MNHNS, SASEGT. CDR3 amino acids: CASSQFQGRAPEAFF. Written as DNA, the CDR3 is TGTGCCAGCAGTCAATTCCAGGGTAGGGCTCCTGAAGCTTTCTTT.

V and J are TRBV13 and TRBJ2-3, with 7 bases aligning to TRBD1. The germline CDR1 and CDR2 sequences are PRHDT and FYEKMQ (reference sequence). V dropped 4 bases and J dropped 4; count of bases not matched to a gene: 5. The CDR3 has 14 residues. In DNA form, the CDR3 reads TGTGCCAGCAGCTATTACGACAGGGCAGATACGCAGTATTTT. Amino acids: CASSYYDRADTQYF.

J is TRBJ1-1 and V is TRBV4-1; no reliable D call. CDR1 and CDR2 (germline): MGHRA, YSYEKL. V lost 0 bases and J 6 bases, leaving 14 bases between the germline ends. CDR3 length: 15 residues. The CDR3 DNA reads as TGCGCCAGCAGCCAAGATGGCGATAACCTCCCTGAAGCTTTCTTT. Translation: CASSQDGDNLPEAFF.

About this clone itself: The sample has other DNA sequences that encode this CDR3 too. V usage is TRBV29-1 and J usage is TRBJ2-1, with D hard to call. The CDR3 sequence is 10 residues long. Deletions cut 4 bases from V and 5 bases from J, with 3 bases between. The germline CDR1 and CDR2 sequences are SQVTM and ANQGSEA. The CDR3 bases are TGCAGCGTTGGGAACAATGAGCAGTTCTTC. This translates into CSVGNNEQFF.

The chain joins TRBV5-1 to TRBJ1-5; D is uncertain. The CDR3 totals 14 residues. Trimming removed 0 bases at V and 6 bases at J, with 10 bases between. The germline CDR1 and CDR2 sequences are SGHRS and YFSETQ. CDR3 nucleotides: TGCGCCAGCAGCTTGGAGGGCACGGGTCAGCCCCAGCATTTT. It is translated as CASSLEGTGQPQHF.

The CDR3 here is CATSRDLVTGTNTGELFF. The CDR3 DNA sequence: TGTGCCACCAGCAGAGATCTGGTGACAGGAACTAACACCGGGGAGCTGTTTTTT. This chain links TRBV15 with TRBJ2-2; D may be TRBD1 (6 bases). Germline V lookup: CDR1 LNHNV, CDR2 YYDKDF (reference sequence). V was cut by 0 bases and J by 2 bases, with 16 bases left in between. This CDR3 has 18 amino acids.

There are a few counts of this clone. This chain uses TRBV25-1 with TRBJ1-3, with 7 bases lining up with TRBD1. V lost 8 bases to trimming and J lost 0 bases; unmatched junction nucleotides: 10. The V gene's germline CDR1 is MGHDK and CDR2 SYGVNS. This CDR3 spans 16 amino acids. Written as DNA, the CDR3 is TGTGCCAGCTCCAGGACAGGCGAGTACTCTGGAAACACCATATATTTT. This sequence encodes CASSRTGEYSGNTIYF.

This rearrangement joins TRBV27 to TRBJ2-7; D unresolved. The CDR3 length is 13 residues. From germline, CDR1 is MNHEY and CDR2 SMNVEV (reference sequence). V lost 5 bases and J 3 bases, leaving 11 bases between the germline ends. CDR3 region: CASSPRWDYEQYF. CDR3 bases: TGTGCCAGCAGTCCCCGATGGGACTACGAGCAGTACTTC.

V and J are TRBV5-1 and TRBJ1-5, with D possibly TRBD1 on 5 matching bases. With 4 bases removed from V and 5 bases from J, the gap between germline ends came to 16 bases. The CDR3 covers 15 residues. Germline V gene data show CDR1 as SGHRS and CDR2 as YFSETQ. The CDR3 DNA sequence: TGCGCCAGCAGCGGGGGTGTGTCAGGCGATCAGCCCCAGCATTTT. Protein: CASSGGVSGDQPQHF.

The rearrangement uses TRBV5-1 and TRBJ1-2; D is undetermined. Germline lookup yields CDR1 SGHRS and CDR2 YFSETQ. This CDR3 comprises 14 residues. The germline V and J ends were trimmed by 0 bases and 2 bases, with 8 bases remaining between them. CDR3 region: CASSLGHGNYGYTF. The CDR3 DNA is TGCGCCAGCAGCTTGGGTCACGGGAACTATGGCTACACCTTC.

Concerning this clone itself: Other DNA sequences in the sample encode the same CDR3. This sequence joins TRBV28 and TRBJ1-5; no reliable D call. Germline V lookup: CDR1 MDHEN, CDR2 SYDVKM. V was cut by 4 bases and J by 2 bases, with 6 bases left in between. The CDR3 is made up of 13 amino acids. The CDR3 region is CASSSAGNQPQHF. The DNA for the CDR3 is TGTGCCAGCAGTTCAGCCGGCAATCAGCCCCAGCATTTT.

The CDR3 reads CASSLTGLQNYGYTF. DNA of the CDR3: TGTGCCAGCAGCTTGACAGGGCTCCAAAACTATGGCTACACCTTC. The V gene is TRBV7-9, the J gene TRBJ1-2, with 7 bases identical to TRBD1. Germline assignment: CDR1 SEHNR and CDR2 FQNEAQ (reference sequence). CDR3 length: 15 residues. V gave up 3 bases and J gave up 2 bases; unmatched junction bases: 6.

The chain has TRBV28 and TRBJ2-1; 16 nucleotides agree with TRBD2. The CDR3 length is 19 residues. Germline lookup yields CDR1 MDHEN and CDR2 SYDVKM. V lost 4 bases to trimming and J lost 1 base; unmatched junction nucleotides: 7. The chain's CDR3 is CASSSLPGLAGGSYNEQFF. The DNA of the CDR3 is TGTGCCAGCAGTTCCCTCCCGGGACTAGCGGGGGGGTCCTACAATGAGCAGTTCTTC.

The rearrangement uses TRBV30 and TRBJ1-1; D is perhaps TRBD1 (5 bases). The CDR3 covers 14 residues. Trimming shortened V by 4 bases and J by 3 bases, and 15 bases separated the two germline ends. Per the germline V gene, CDR1 is GTSNPN and CDR2 is SVGIG (reference sequence). This CDR3 reads CAWNEQVGDTEAFF. The CDR3 bases are TGTGCCTGGAACGAACAGGTTGGCGACACTGAAGCTTTCTTT.

The rearrangement joins TRBV18 to TRBJ1-2; D is perhaps TRBD1 (6 bases). The CDR3 has 14 residues. In germline, CDR1 is KGHSH, CDR2 LQKENI. The V gene lost 2 bases and the J gene lost 4 bases, with 11 bases spanning the gap. This CDR3 is CASSPSTGSYGYTF. The CDR3 DNA reads TGTGCCAGCTCACCATCCACAGGGAGCTATGGCTACACCTTC.

The genes are TRBV2 and TRBJ1-5; 8 nucleotides match TRBD1. After removal of 7 bases from V and 6 bases from J, the junction contained 8 bases not matched to a gene. Germline V gene data show CDR1 as SNHLY and CDR2 as FYNNEI. The CDR3 runs to 14 residues. The DNA of the CDR3 is TGTGCCAGCACCGCGGACAGGGTGGGTCAGCCCCAGCATTTT. It yields the protein CASTADRVGQPQHF. Full variable domain (remainder filled in from reference TRBV2 and TRBJ1-5): EPEVTQTPSHQVTQMGQEVILRCVPISNHLYFYWYRQILGQKVEFLVSFYNNEISEKSEIFDDQFSVERPDGSNFTLKIRSTKLEDSAMYFCASTADRVGQPQHFGDGTRLSIL.

The rearrangement uses TRBV7-6 and TRBJ2-7, with D perhaps assigned TRBD1 or TRBD2 (5 bases each). The CDR3 has 15 amino acids. Trimming removed 1 base from V and 1 base from J, with 11 bases in between. Germline loops: CDR1 SGHVS, CDR2 FNYEAQ. Here the CDR3 DNA reads TGTGCCAGCAGCTTAGAGCCGGGGCTATCCTACGAGCAGTACTTC. It encodes CASSLEPGLSYEQYF.

CDR3 DNA sequence: TGTGCCAGCAGCTTCGGAGGTTCCCAAGAGACCCAGTACTTC. This sequence encodes CASSFGGSQETQYF. This chain joins TRBV11-3 and TRBJ2-5; possibly TRBD2 for D (5 bases). The CDR3 runs to 14 residues. Trimming removed 3 bases from V and 1 base from J, with 9 bases in between. Germline V gene sequence: CDR1 SGHNT, CDR2 YENEEA.

This clone has a single count. The chain employs TRBV4-1 and TRBJ2-7; no firm D call. V was pared by 0 bases and J by 3 bases, with 12 bases between. Germline V lookup: CDR1 MGHRA, CDR2 YSYEKL. The CDR3 contains 15 residues. This chain's CDR3 is CASSQDSKTHYEQYF. CDR3 in DNA: TGCGCCAGCAGCCAAGATTCGAAAACACACTACGAGCAGTACTTC.